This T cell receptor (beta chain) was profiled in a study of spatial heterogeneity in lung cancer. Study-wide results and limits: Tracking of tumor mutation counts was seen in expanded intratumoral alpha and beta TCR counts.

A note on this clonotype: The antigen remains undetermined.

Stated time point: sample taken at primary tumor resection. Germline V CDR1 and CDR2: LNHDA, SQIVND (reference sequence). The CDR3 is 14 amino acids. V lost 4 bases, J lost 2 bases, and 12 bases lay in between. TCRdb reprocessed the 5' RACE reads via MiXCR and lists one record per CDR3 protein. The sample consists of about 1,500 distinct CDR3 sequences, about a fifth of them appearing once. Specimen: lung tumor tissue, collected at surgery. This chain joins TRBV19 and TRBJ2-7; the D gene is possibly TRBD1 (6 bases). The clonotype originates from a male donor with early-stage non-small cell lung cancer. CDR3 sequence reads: CASSTRTVTYEQYF. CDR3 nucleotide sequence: TGTGCCAGTAGTACCCGGACAGTAACCTACGAGCAGTACTTC.